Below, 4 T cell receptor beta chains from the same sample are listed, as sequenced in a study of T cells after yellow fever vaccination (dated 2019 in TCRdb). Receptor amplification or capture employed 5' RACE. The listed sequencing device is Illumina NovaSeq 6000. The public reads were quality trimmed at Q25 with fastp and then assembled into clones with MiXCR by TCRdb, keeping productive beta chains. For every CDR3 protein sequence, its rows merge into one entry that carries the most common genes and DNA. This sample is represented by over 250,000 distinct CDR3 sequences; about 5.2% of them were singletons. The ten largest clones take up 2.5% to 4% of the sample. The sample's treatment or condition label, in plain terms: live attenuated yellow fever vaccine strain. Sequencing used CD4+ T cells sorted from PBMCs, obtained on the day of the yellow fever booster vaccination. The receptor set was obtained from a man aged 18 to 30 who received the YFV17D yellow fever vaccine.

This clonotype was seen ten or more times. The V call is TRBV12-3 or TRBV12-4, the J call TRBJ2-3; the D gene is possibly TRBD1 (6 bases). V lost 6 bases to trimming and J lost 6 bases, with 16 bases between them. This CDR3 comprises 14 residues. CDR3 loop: CASSPTGTWDTQYF. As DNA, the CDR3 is TGTGCCAGCAGCCCAACAGGGACCTGGGATACGCAGTATTTT.

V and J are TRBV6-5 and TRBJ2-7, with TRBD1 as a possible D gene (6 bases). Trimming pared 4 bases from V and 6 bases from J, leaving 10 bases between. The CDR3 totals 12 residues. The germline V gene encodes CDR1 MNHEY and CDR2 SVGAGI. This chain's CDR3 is CASSSGRGEQYV. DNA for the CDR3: TGTGCCAGCAGTTCGGGCAGGGGCGAGCAGTACGTC.

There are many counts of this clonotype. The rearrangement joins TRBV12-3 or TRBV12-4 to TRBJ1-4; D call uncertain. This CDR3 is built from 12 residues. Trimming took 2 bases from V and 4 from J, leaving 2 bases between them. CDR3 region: CASSLYNEKLFF. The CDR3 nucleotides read TGTGCCAGCAGTTTATATAATGAAAAACTGTTTTTT.

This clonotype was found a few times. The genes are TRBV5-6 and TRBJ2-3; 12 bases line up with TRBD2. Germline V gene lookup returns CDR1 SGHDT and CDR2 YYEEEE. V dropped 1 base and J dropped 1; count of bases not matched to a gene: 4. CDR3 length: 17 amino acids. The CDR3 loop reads CASSLTSGGRGTDTQYF. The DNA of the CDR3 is TGTGCCAGCAGCTTGACTAGCGGGGGGCGGGGCACAGATACGCAGTATTTT.